These 28 T cell receptor beta chains were all obtained from the same sample, sequenced in a study of OX40 agonist ivuxolimab in advanced cancers. Assay: immunoSEQ multiplex PCR; the TCRdb copy retains only in-frame clones and omits some. Among 75,000 to 100,000 clones, about four fifths were seen once, and the ten largest hold under 3.5%. The input for sequencing was CD4+ or CD8+ T cells sorted from blood, taken in a trial of the OX40 agonist ivuxolimab. The receptors come from an adult with an advanced solid tumor such as melanoma, head and neck, liver or kidney cancer.

The chain carries TRBV9 and TRBJ1-6, with D perhaps matching TRBD1 (5 bases). There are 15 residues in the CDR3. Germline loops: CDR1 SGDLS, CDR2 YYNGEE. V was pared by 3 bases and J by 7 bases, with 14 bases between. CDR3 DNA: TGTGCCAGCAGCGCGGTGGGGGGAAGAAATTCACCCCTCCACTTT. Its protein is CASSAVGGRNSPLHF.

This clone was found once. The chain couples TRBV28 to TRBJ1-2; the D is unclear. V was pared by 10 bases and J by 5 bases, with 14 bases between. The germline V gene encodes CDR1 MDHEN and CDR2 SYDVKM. The CDR3 length is 12 residues. Here the CDR3 reads CATEDTRYGYTF. The CDR3 region has the DNA TGTGCCACCGAAGACACACGGTATGGCTACACCTTC.

The chain uses TRBV6-6 and TRBJ1-6; weak D call: TRBD1 (5 bases). Trimming removed 10 bases from V and 8 bases from J, with 15 bases in between. CDR1 is MNHNY and CDR2 is SVGAGI in the germline V gene (reference sequence). The CDR3 runs to 13 residues. In nucleotides, the CDR3 is TGTGCCACGACCGAAGGGGAATATTCACCCCTCCACTTT. It encodes CATTEGEYSPLHF.

The chain carries TRBV10-2 and TRBJ1-1, with D possibly matching TRBD1 (5 bases). Trimming took 5 bases from V and 0 from J, leaving 13 bases between them. CDR3 length equals 15 residues. CDR1 WSHSY and CDR2 SAAADI come from the germline V gene. The CDR3 nucleotides read TGCGCCAGCAGTTGGGACTTACTGATGAACACTGAAGCTTTCTTT. The encoded protein is CASSWDLLMNTEAFF.

Here the CDR3 DNA reads TGTGCCAGCACTTCTCGGGGGACGCCTGGAAACACCATATATTTT. Translating it yields CASTSRGTPGNTIYF. The chain recombines TRBV7-9 with TRBJ1-3, with D possibly being TRBD1 (5 bases). Per germline, CDR1 SEHNR and CDR2 FQNEAQ (reference sequence). Trimming cost V 7 bases and J 2 bases, with 15 bases left between them. The CDR3 totals 15 residues.

The chain is built from TRBV7-9 and TRBJ2-2; no definite D call. The CDR3 runs to 13 residues. Germline CDR1 SEHNR, CDR2 FQNEAQ (reference sequence). The V end was cut by 1 base, the J end by 6 bases, with 6 bases between. The CDR3 spells CASSLGLPGELFF. The CDR3 DNA reads as TGTGCCAGCAGCTTAGGGCTTCCCGGGGAGCTGTTTTTT.

The chain has TRBV4-3 and TRBJ2-2, with 8 positions matching TRBD1. The CDR3 runs to 17 residues. Germline CDR1 is LGHNA and CDR2 is YSLEER. V gave up 1 base and J gave up 5 bases; unmatched junction bases: 9. In nucleotides, the CDR3 is TGCGCCAGCAGCCAAGGGTTACTAACAGGGGGGACCGGGGAGCTGTTTTTT. Encoded protein: CASSQGLLTGGTGELFF.

J is TRBJ1-2 and V is TRBV6-5, with D tentatively TRBD1 (5 bases). V lost 6 bases, J lost 0 bases, and 14 bases lay in between. CDR1 is MNHEY, CDR2 SVGAGI, per germline. This CDR3 has 15 residues. For the CDR3, the DNA is TGTGCCAGCAGAATCAGGGAGCCCGCTAACTATGGCTACACCTTC. Translating gives CASRIREPANYGYTF.

V gene TRBV7-6 combines with J gene TRBJ2-2; tentative D call: TRBD1 (5 bases). V lost 5 bases to trimming and J lost 3 bases, with 13 bases between them. The CDR3 length is 15 residues. CDR1 SGHVS and CDR2 FNYEAQ come from the germline V gene. For the CDR3, the DNA is TGTGCCAGCAGCCCCGCTCGACAGCACACCGGGGAGCTGTTTTTT. This sequence encodes CASSPARQHTGELFF.

This sequence joins TRBV7-2 and TRBJ1-6; D possibly corresponds to TRBD1 (6 bases). The ends were cut back, 2 bases at V and 9 bases at J, with 17 bases in the middle. The CDR3 has 16 amino acids. Germline CDR1 reads SGHTA; CDR2 reads FQGNSA. The CDR3 protein is CASSLLGPGDGSPLHF. CDR3 DNA sequence: TGTGCCAGCAGCTTACTTGGGCCAGGGGATGGTTCACCCCTCCACTTT.

The chain couples TRBV11-2 to TRBJ1-2; no reliable D call. Germline CDR1 reads SGHAT; CDR2 reads FQNNGV. V was cut by 5 bases and J by 8 bases, with 9 bases left in between. The CDR3 has 11 amino acids. CDR3: CASSPQYGYTF. CDR3 bases: TGTGCCAGCAGCCCACAATACGGCTACACCTTC.

In its sample, this clone was seen once. The V call is TRBV5-1, the J call TRBJ2-2; D is ambiguous. The V end was cut by 0 bases, the J end by 6 bases, with 6 bases between. Germline CDR1 reads SGHRS; CDR2 reads YFSETQ. This CDR3 is built from 13 residues. The CDR3 loop is CASSLEVAGELFF. CDR3 coding DNA: TGCGCCAGCAGCTTGGAAGTGGCCGGGGAGCTGTTTTTT.

V gene TRBV5-4 combines with J gene TRBJ2-3; TRBD2 aligns across 7 bases. The CDR3 sequence is 16 residues long. V trimming: 0 bases; J trimming: 3 bases; junction bases outside the gene matches: 7. The germline V gene encodes CDR1 SGHNT and CDR2 YYREEE (reference sequence). This CDR3 is CASSLDFGEGTDTQYF. The DNA for the CDR3 is TGTGCCAGCAGCTTGGACTTCGGGGAGGGTACAGATACGCAGTATTTT. The full variable domain, rest sourced from reference TRBV5-4 and TRBJ2-3, is ETGVTQSPTHLIKTRGQQVTLRCSSQSGHNTVSWYQQALGQGPQFIFQYYREEENGRGNFPPRFSGLQFPNYSSELNVNALELDDSALYLCASSLDFGEGTDTQYFGPGTRLTVL.

This clone was picked up a small number of times. The chain couples TRBV5-1 to TRBJ1-2; weak D call: TRBD1 (5 bases). V lost 0 bases and J 2 bases, leaving 8 bases between the germline ends. CDR3 length: 14 amino acids. Germline CDR1 reads SGHRS; CDR2 reads YFSETQ. In DNA, the CDR3 is TGCGCCAGCAGCTTGGATGGGGGGAACTATGGCTACACCTTC. Amino acids: CASSLDGGNYGYTF.

The chain carries TRBV19 and TRBJ1-5, with D possibly being TRBD1 (5 bases). V lost 4 bases, J lost 7 bases, and 14 bases lay in between. CDR1 is LNHDA, CDR2 SQIVND, per germline (reference sequence). The CDR3 length is 14 residues. The CDR3 DNA sequence: TGTGCCAGTAGTAGGCTCAGCGAGGGGCAGCCCCAGCATTTT. It translates to CASSRLSEGQPQHF.

Here the CDR3 reads CASRTRGLTHQETQYF. The DNA for the CDR3 is TGTGCCAGCAGGACCAGGGGGCTAACCCATCAAGAGACCCAGTACTTC. This chain joins TRBV27 and TRBJ2-5; 8 nucleotides align to TRBD1. With 6 bases clipped from V and 2 bases from J, the junction kept 11 bases outside the gene matches. This CDR3 contains 16 residues. Germline V gene data show CDR1 as MNHEY and CDR2 as SMNVEV (reference sequence).

The chain recombines TRBV5-1 with TRBJ2-3; tentative D call: TRBD1 (6 bases). This CDR3 spans 13 amino acids. Germline values: CDR1 SGHRS, CDR2 YFSETQ. The V end was cut by 7 bases, the J end by 4 bases, with 13 bases between. The CDR3 sequence: CASCRGMSDTQYF. As DNA, the CDR3 is TGCGCCAGCTGCAGGGGTATGTCAGATACGCAGTATTTT.

This clone has just one count. V is TRBV10-3 and J is TRBJ2-3; D perhaps matches TRBD1 (5 bases). The CDR3 consists of 14 residues. Germline CDR1 ENHRY, CDR2 SYGVKD. V shed 9 bases and J shed 0 bases, with 13 bases lying between them. The CDR3 here is CAIGAGFSTDTQYF. The CDR3 DNA sequence: TGTGCCATTGGGGCAGGGTTTAGCACAGATACGCAGTATTTT.

This sequence joins TRBV13 and TRBJ1-4, with TRBD1 matching over 7 bases. Germline V gene data show CDR1 as PRHDT and CDR2 as FYEKMQ (reference sequence). With 2 bases clipped from V and 1 base from J, the junction kept 4 bases outside the gene matches. The CDR3 is 16 residues long. In DNA, the CDR3 is TGTGCCAGCAGCTTACGACAGGGAGGAACTAATGAAAAACTGTTTTTT. Translation gives CASSLRQGGTNEKLFF.

The V gene is TRBV4-3, the J gene TRBJ2-1; no reliable D call. The length of the CDR3 is 14 residues. Germline CDR1 is LGHNA and CDR2 is YSLEER. V lost 0 bases and J lost 4, with 7 bases in between. CDR3 protein: CASSQDPQYNEQFF. The CDR3 DNA is TGCGCCAGCAGCCAAGATCCCCAGTACAATGAGCAGTTCTTC.

In its sample, this clone ranks as medium-sized (0.01 to 0.1%). The J gene is TRBJ2-7, the V gene TRBV28; no clear D gene. The CDR3 loop spans 15 amino acids. Germline V CDR1 and CDR2: MDHEN, SYDVKM. V lost 5 bases and J lost 3, with 17 bases in between. CDR3 bases: TGTGCCAGCAGTACTCCCGCGACAATGCGCTACGAGCAGTACTTC. Amino acids: CASSTPATMRYEQYF.

The V gene is TRBV10-3, the J gene TRBJ1-3; D perhaps matches TRBD1 (6 bases). V was shortened by 0 bases and J by 7 bases, with 10 bases between the two germline ends. Germline-derived CDR1 and CDR2 are ENHRY and SYGVKD. The CDR3 loop spans 14 amino acids. The CDR3 DNA sequence: TGTGCCATCAGTGAGTCTGGGGGCGTGAACACCATATATTTT. It specifies CAISESGGVNTIYF.

V usage is TRBV29-1 and J usage is TRBJ1-5; TRBD1 matches 8 bases. The germline V gene has CDR1 SQVTM and CDR2 ANQGSEA. The CDR3 runs 15 residues. Unmatched junction bases numbered 7, after V lost 6 bases and J lost 0 bases. This CDR3 reads CSVGFGQGSNQPQHF. The CDR3 nucleotides read TGCAGCGTGGGGTTCGGACAGGGTAGCAATCAGCCCCAGCATTTT.

This clone was observed once. V usage is TRBV7-2 and J usage is TRBJ1-1; D remains unclear. Germline V gives CDR1 SGHTA, CDR2 FQGNSA. The V and J ends lost 1 base and 2 bases respectively, with 8 bases between them. This CDR3 spans 14 amino acids. This CDR3 is CASSLVESNTEAFF. CDR3 sequence (DNA): TGTGCCAGCAGCTTAGTCGAGAGTAACACTGAAGCTTTCTTT.

The chain couples TRBV6-1 to TRBJ1-2; 7 bases are shared with TRBD1. The CDR3 contains 12 residues. CDR1 and CDR2 from the germline V gene are MNHNS and SASEGT. Trimming removed 8 bases from V and 6 bases from J; junction bases left unmatched: 6. Here the CDR3 DNA reads TGTGCCAGCGTAAACAGGGGTAATGGCTACACCTTC. It specifies CASVNRGNGYTF.

As concerns this clone: Other DNA sequences of this sample code for an identical CDR3. The chain recombines TRBV6-5 with TRBJ1-5; D possibly corresponds to TRBD1 (5 bases). Germline loops: CDR1 MNHEY, CDR2 SVGAGI. The CDR3 consists of 13 residues. Trimming cost V 2 bases and J 5 bases, with 7 bases left between them. The CDR3 here is CASSYQGDQPQHF. The CDR3 DNA reads as TGTGCCAGCAGTTACCAAGGGGATCAGCCCCAGCATTTT.

The rearrangement links TRBV5-6 to TRBJ2-3; no definite D call. The CDR3 has 13 residues. The V gene's germline CDR1 is SGHDT and CDR2 YYEEEE. Between the trimmed V and J ends, which lost 1 base and 4 bases, there was a span of 7 bases. CDR3 amino acids: CASSLYSADTQYF. CDR3 bases: TGTGCCAGCAGCTTGTATTCGGCAGATACGCAGTATTTT.

This clone was recorded a few times. The chain recombines TRBV28 with TRBJ1-2, with D possibly matching TRBD1 (5 bases). The CDR3 runs 13 residues. Germline CDR1 is MDHEN and CDR2 is SYDVKM. Trimming removed 4 bases from V and 5 bases from J, with 11 bases in between. The DNA of the CDR3 is TGTGCCAGCAGTTCGACAGATAAATATGGCTACACCTTC. Protein: CASSSTDKYGYTF.